This T cell receptor (beta chain) was profiled in a study of patients and donors after allogeneic stem cell transplantation. The V and J ends lost 0 bases and 4 bases respectively, with 15 bases between them. The CDR3 loop spans 15 amino acids. Germline V lookup: CDR1 DFQATT, CDR2 SNEGSKA (reference sequence). MiXCR, applied by TCRdb to the RT-PCR reads, yields one record per CDR3 protein. The table includes approximately 38,000 distinct CDR3 sequences, more than 30% detected once. This clonotype came up a few times. Source material: blood, either unsorted or a sorted T cell fraction (not recorded which). This receptor was taken from a human donor who was either an allogeneic HSCT recipient or a stem cell or donor lymphocyte infusion donor (not recorded which). It is not recorded whose cells these are; they may come from a transplant donor. V is TRBV20-1 and J is TRBJ1-2; D is unclear. CDR3 in DNA: TGCAGTGCTAGAGATGGGCCTCCAAACCTCTATGGCTACACCTTC. The encoded protein is CSARDGPPNLYGYTF.